Included here is one T cell receptor beta chain sequence, with context. Its antigen is not known. The entirety of the isolated RNA underwent reverse transcription, so expressed TCRB transcripts were sequenced. Produced via immunoSEQ multiplex PCR; TCRdb's table is partial and in-frame only. The sample lists 680,000 or so clones, about an eighth occurring once. The sample is drawn from a study of beta chain features in type 1 diabetes. Study-level information: Cells sorted and examined across all samples totaled 85 million to 110 million. Notes on the study in general: Sampled from patients, naive, central memory and Treg TCRB repertoires appeared more similar than those sampled from healthy donors. People with Type 1 diabetes carried modestly yet significantly shorter TCRB CDR3s in all four CD4+ subsets.

Trimming at V came to 2 bases and at J to 6 bases, leaving 9 bases not matched to a gene. Germline lookup yields CDR1 SGHAT and CDR2 FQNNGV. The CDR3 extends over 15 amino acids. The receptor comes from a man aged 18 to 30 with type 1 diabetes. This chain links TRBV11-2 with TRBJ2-7; 8 nucleotides align to TRBD1. The sequenced sample was naive CD4+ T cells from blood. CDR3 region: CASSLRDGQGGEQYF. CDR3 nucleotide sequence: TGTGCCAGCAGCTTAAGGGATGGACAGGGTGGCGAGCAGTACTTC.